The rows below give T cell receptor beta chains drawn from one sample of a study of OX40 agonist ivuxolimab in advanced cancers. Generated by immunoSEQ multiplex PCR, the TCRdb table keeps only in-frame clones and is missing some. The sample has tens of thousands of clones, 85% seen once. Specimen: CD4+ or CD8+ T cells sorted from blood, collected in a trial of the OX40 agonist ivuxolimab. These receptors all come from an adult with an advanced solid tumor such as melanoma, head and neck, liver or kidney cancer. The CDR3 runs from the conserved cysteine through the conserved F or W. A D gene is named only where the DNA matches it firmly. Only some rows state a clone size, as once, few, many or a class for expanded clones.

j_gene | abundance | d_gene | v_gene | CDR3aa | CDR3nt
TRBJ2-5 | NA | NA | TRBV18 | CASSPYQETQYF | TGTGCCAGCTCACCCTACCAAGAGACCCAGTACTTC
TRBJ2-5 | NA | NA | TRBV6-5 | CASSYDRQETQYF | TGTGCCAGCAGTTACGACAGACAAGAGACCCAGTACTTC
TRBJ2-7 | NA | NA | TRBV6-5 | CASRIAVNYEQYF | TGTGCCAGCAGGATAGCTGTGAACTACGAGCAGTACTTC
TRBJ2-5 | NA | NA | TRBV23-1 | CASGSLPFSRCRKQETQYF | TGCGCCAGCGGCTCTCTGCCTTTCAGTCGTTGCAGAAAACAAGAGACCCAGTACTTC
TRBJ1-5 | NA | NA | TRBV5-1 | CASSLAPDQPQHF | TGCGCCAGCAGCTTGGCCCCGGATCAGCCCCAGCATTTT
TRBJ1-5 | few | NA | TRBV5-6 | CASSLYNNQPQHF | TGTGCCAGCAGCTTGTATAATAATCAGCCCCAGCATTTT
TRBJ1-1 | NA | NA | TRBV30 | CAWAGTGNTEAFF | TGTGCCTGGGCCGGGACTGGGAACACTGAAGCTTTCTTT
TRBJ1-4 | NA | NA | TRBV6-6 | CASRRGVNEKLFF | TGTGCCAGTCGTAGGGGGGTAAATGAAAAACTGTTTTTT
TRBJ2-7 | NA | NA | TRBV28 | CASKITDRPSGGQYF | TGTGCCAGCAAGATTACCGACAGGCCGAGTGGGGGGCAGTACTTC
TRBJ1-1 | NA | NA | TRBV9 | CASSVAGSGRSTEAFF | TGTGCCAGCAGCGTAGCAGGTTCAGGTAGAAGCACTGAAGCTTTCTTT
TRBJ1-3 | many | NA | TRBV4-3 | CASSHSIPGTIDSSGNTIYF | TGCGCCAGCAGCCACTCGATTCCCGGGACAATAGATTCCTCTGGAAACACCATATATTTT
TRBJ1-2 | NA | NA | TRBV11-3 | CASSLVSYGYTF | TGTGCCAGCAGCTTAGTTTCCTATGGCTACACCTTC
TRBJ1-2 | NA | NA | TRBV6-4 | CASRVPLSQTLLNYGYTF | TGTGCCAGCAGAGTCCCACTCTCACAAACCCTCCTAAACTATGGCTACACCTTC
TRBJ2-3 | NA | NA | TRBV15 | CATSRGGARSQYF | TGTGCCACCAGCAGAGGTGGGGCTCGATCTCAGTATTTT
TRBJ1-1 | NA | NA | TRBV5-1 | CASSLRRANTEAFF | TGCGCCAGCAGCTTGAGGCGGGCGAACACTGAAGCTTTCTTT
TRBJ1-4 | NA | NA | TRBV19 | CASSADLATNEKLFF | TGTGCCAGTAGTGCCGACCTTGCAACTAATGAAAAACTGTTTTTT
TRBJ1-2 | NA | NA | TRBV5-4 | CASSPGEGRVGGYTF | TGTGCCAGCAGCCCCGGGGAGGGGAGGGTCGGTGGCTACACCTTC
TRBJ1-3 | NA | TRBD1 | TRBV7-9 | CASSDSDRDRNTIYF | TGTGCCAGCAGCGACTCGGACAGGGACAGAAACACCATATATTTT
TRBJ2-7 | NA | NA | TRBV6-6 | CASSYSQRSYEQYF | TGTGCCAGCAGTTACTCTCAGCGCTCCTACGAGCAGTACTTC
TRBJ1-5 | NA | NA | TRBV2 | CASRVEYGQPQHF | TGTGCCAGCCGGGTGGAGTACGGTCAGCCCCAGCATTTT
TRBJ1-4 | NA | NA | TRBV7-9 | CASSPYRATGVDEKLFF | TGTGCCAGCAGCCCCTATCGTGCGACAGGTGTAGATGAAAAACTGTTTTTT
TRBJ1-2 | NA | NA | TRBV7-9 | CASSPPLANNYGYTF | TGTGCCAGCAGCCCCCCATTAGCCAATAACTATGGCTACACCTTC
TRBJ1-5 | NA | TRBD1 | TRBV27 | CASSTTNRGNQPQHF | TGTGCCAGCAGCACCACAAACAGGGGGAATCAGCCCCAGCATTTT
TRBJ2-3 | NA | TRBD2 | TRBV18 | CASSPYGRWADTQYF | TGTGCCAGCTCACCCTACGGGAGGTGGGCAGATACGCAGTATTTT
TRBJ2-1 | NA | TRBD2 | TRBV18 | CASSLRREMEQFF | TGTGCCAGCTCACTGCGGCGGGAGATGGAGCAGTTCTTC
TRBJ2-7 | NA | TRBD1 | TRBV7-2 | CASSPQGQGFYEQYF | TGTGCCAGCAGCCCCCAGGGACAGGGCTTCTACGAGCAGTACTTC
TRBJ2-5 | once | NA | TRBV20-1 | CSAARETQYF | TGCAGTGCTGCTCGAGAGACCCAGTACTTC
TRBJ2-5 | NA | NA | TRBV29-1 | CSVPPPDGPHKSQYF | TGCAGCGTTCCCCCGCCCGACGGTCCCCACAAGTCCCAGTACTTC
TRBJ2-2 | NA | NA | TRBV7-2 | CASGGTVNTGELFF | TGTGCCAGCGGCGGGACAGTGAACACCGGGGAGCTGTTTTTT
TRBJ1-1 | NA | TRBD1 | TRBV6-1 | CASIPGQTLTEAFF | TGTGCCAGCATCCCGGGACAGACTCTCACTGAAGCTTTCTTT
TRBJ2-3 | NA | NA | TRBV7-3 | CASSLSGRGGTTDTQYF | TGTGCCAGCAGCTTATCAGGCAGGGGGGGTACCACAGATACGCAGTATTTT
TRBJ1-6 | NA | NA | TRBV28 | CASTMADSPLHF | TGTGCCAGCACCATGGCCGATTCACCCCTCCACTTT
TRBJ1-4 | NA | NA | TRBV30 | CASQAGTAEKLFF | TGTGCCTCCCAAGCCGGGACGGCCGAAAAACTGTTTTTT
TRBJ2-7 | NA | NA | TRBV12-5 | CASGRGTNTAYEQYF | TGTGCTAGTGGTCGAGGGACAAACACCGCCTACGAGCAGTACTTC
TRBJ2-1 | NA | NA | TRBV6-5 | CASSSGEQFF | TGTGCCAGCAGTTCCGGTGAGCAGTTCTTC
TRBJ2-3 | NA | TRBD2 | TRBV7-2 | CASSLISGATDTQYF | TGTGCCAGCAGCTTAATTAGCGGGGCCACAGATACGCAGTATTTT
TRBJ1-2 | NA | NA | TRBV5-1 | CASSLGVKDGYTF | TGCGCCAGCAGCTTGGGAGTAAAAGATGGCTACACCTTC
TRBJ1-5 | NA | NA | TRBV6-1 | CASSEGGRPQHF | TGTGCCAGCAGTGAGGGGGGGAGGCCCCAGCATTTT
TRBJ2-5 | NA | TRBD1 | TRBV10-3 | CAISRGQSVETQYF | TGTGCCATCAGCCGGGGACAGTCGGTGGAGACCCAGTACTTC
TRBJ2-5 | NA | TRBD2 | TRBV6-5 | CASKSVAGVSETQYF | TGTGCCAGCAAGAGCGTAGCGGGAGTGAGTGAGACCCAGTACTTC
TRBJ2-5 | NA | TRBD1 | TRBV6-6 | CASSYRTGAQETQYF | TGTGCCAGCAGTTATCGGACAGGGGCCCAAGAGACCCAGTACTTC